Below are 24 T cell receptor beta chains sequenced from a single sample in a study of PD-L1 blockade in urothelial cancer. Clones were sequenced by immunoSEQ multiplex PCR, and TCRdb holds only the in-frame ones, with some missing. The sample holds approximately 110,000 clones, approximately 85% seen once. The sample was PBMCs, taken around atezolizumab (anti-PD-L1) treatment. The receptors were gathered from a man aged 45-65 years with urothelial cancer.

The chain employs TRBV28 and TRBJ1-1, with D possibly matching TRBD1 (5 bases). V was cut by 4 bases and J by 2 bases, with 11 bases left in between. Germline V CDR1 and CDR2: MDHEN, SYDVKM. The CDR3 sequence is 14 residues long. CDR3 sequence: CASSSGAGNTEAFF. DNA for the CDR3: TGTGCCAGCAGTTCTGGGGCGGGAAACACTGAAGCTTTCTTT.

This clone appeared once. V and J are TRBV18 and TRBJ1-1; 8 nucleotides agree with TRBD1. Trimming at V came to 3 bases and at J to 1 base, leaving 4 bases not matched to a gene. This CDR3 is 15 amino acids long. The germline V gene encodes CDR1 KGHSH and CDR2 LQKENI. CDR3 nucleotides: TGTGCCAGCTCACCCCCGGGGACAGGGAACACTGAAGCTTTCTTT. Translating gives CASSPPGTGNTEAFF.

J is TRBJ1-1 and V is TRBV5-8, with 8 bases fitting TRBD1. Germline assignment: CDR1 SGHTS and CDR2 YDEGEE. Unmatched junction bases numbered 7, after V lost 0 bases and J lost 6 bases. CDR3 length equals 15 residues. In DNA, the CDR3 is TGTGCCAGCAGCTTGGCCCGGACAGGGTTCGCTGAAGCTTTCTTT. Translating gives CASSLARTGFAEAFF. Complete variable domain (other parts from reference TRBV5-8 and TRBJ1-1): EAGVTQSPTHLIKTRGQQATLRCSPISGHTSVYWYQQALGLGLQFLLWYDEGEERNRGNFPPRFSGRQFPNYSSELNVNALELEDSALYLCASSLARTGFAEAFFGQGTRLTVV.

The V and J genes are TRBV7-9 and TRBJ2-5; 7 positions match TRBD2. The CDR3 covers 15 residues. CDR1 is SEHNR and CDR2 is FQNEAQ in the germline V gene (reference sequence). V lost 4 bases to trimming and J lost 2 bases; unmatched junction nucleotides: 7. Here the CDR3 reads CASSSLAGAQETQYF. The CDR3 nucleotides read TGTGCCAGCAGCTCCTTGGCGGGAGCGCAAGAGACCCAGTACTTC.

V is TRBV7-2 and J is TRBJ2-5; D unclear. V dropped 8 bases and J dropped 5 bases, with 15 bases sitting between them. This CDR3 spans 13 amino acids. Germline V CDR1 and CDR2: SGHTA, FQGNSA. The CDR3: CASARWSSETQYF. In DNA, the CDR3 is TGTGCCAGCGCCCGGTGGAGCTCTGAGACCCAGTACTTC.

The J gene is TRBJ1-2, the V gene TRBV28; 8 bases match TRBD1. V was clipped by 6 bases and J by 8 bases; unmatched bases: 8. The CDR3 loop spans 13 amino acids. CDR1 is MDHEN and CDR2 is SYDVKM in the germline V gene. The CDR3 region has the DNA TGTGCCAGCAGAGATCCGGGACAGGCGGGCTACACCTTC. Translating gives CASRDPGQAGYTF.

V is TRBV7-9 and J is TRBJ2-7, with TRBD1 matching over 8 bases. The CDR3 spans 15 residues. Germline loops: CDR1 SEHNR, CDR2 FQNEAQ (reference sequence). Trimming took 5 bases from V and 0 from J; bases not matched to a gene: 6. As DNA, the CDR3 is TGTGCCAGCAGCCGCTCGGACAGGGTCTCCTACGAGCAGTACTTC. Encoded protein: CASSRSDRVSYEQYF.

The rearrangement joins TRBV4-2 to TRBJ2-5, with a weak D call TRBD2 (6 bases). V gave up 4 bases and J gave up 3 bases, with 9 bases separating them. Looked up from germline, CDR1 is LGHNA and CDR2 is YNFKEQ. The CDR3 is made up of 13 amino acids. CDR3 bases: TGTGCCAGCAGCCGACTAGGGGAAGAGACCCAGTACTTC. Translating gives CASSRLGEETQYF.

The chain recombines TRBV21-1 with TRBJ2-7; TRBD2 is the table's D call and was not checked against the DNA. TRBV21-1 is a listed pseudogene. This CDR3 has 13 amino acids. The CDR3: CASSNGTSYEQYF. CDR3 DNA sequence: TGTGCCAGCAGCAACGGGACTTCATACGAGCAGTACTTC.

This rearrangement joins TRBV6-5 to TRBJ2-7, with 12 bases matching TRBD2. The CDR3 is 14 residues long. Germline trimming cut 6 bases from V and 6 bases from J; bases unmatched to any gene: 6. Germline V gene sequence: CDR1 MNHEY, CDR2 SVGAGI. The DNA of the CDR3 is TGTGCCAGCAGGAAACTAGCGGGAGGAGCCGAGCAGTACTTC. Translated: CASRKLAGGAEQYF.

The V gene is TRBV20-1, the J gene TRBJ1-1; D possibly corresponds to TRBD1 (6 bases). Trimming removed 6 bases at V and 6 bases at J, with 11 bases between. Germline V gene lookup returns CDR1 DFQATT and CDR2 SNEGSKA (reference sequence). The CDR3 has 11 amino acids. The CDR3 protein is CSARGQPEAFF. The CDR3 DNA reads TGCAGTGCGCGAGGACAGCCTGAAGCTTTCTTT.

The chain uses TRBV9 and TRBJ2-7; TRBD1 agrees at 9 bases. With V trimmed by 3 bases and J by 7 bases, 11 bases remained unmatched. Germline V CDR1 and CDR2: SGDLS, YYNGEE. CDR3 length: 15 amino acids. The CDR3 coding sequence is TGTGCCAGCAGCGCCACCGGGACAGGGATTTCGGAGCAGTACTTC. Translation gives CASSATGTGISEQYF.

Note on this clone: At one of its ends the junction is not consistent with the germline gene, which may arise from a read error. The V gene is TRBV7-7, the J gene TRBJ2-1; no firm D call. Germline loops: CDR1 SSHAT, CDR2 FNYEAQ (reference sequence). This CDR3 has 13 residues. CDR3 sequence: CASSLNTNNEQFF. The CDR3 region has the DNA TGTGCTAGCAGCTTAAACACAAACAATGAGCAGTTCTTC.

The chain couples TRBV5-4 to TRBJ1-1; TRBD1 might be the D (5 bases). CDR1 and CDR2 (germline): SGHNT, YYREEE (reference sequence). The ends were cut back, 4 bases at V and 3 bases at J, with 13 bases in the middle. This CDR3 has 14 amino acids. The CDR3 bases are TGTGCCAGCAGCCTTAACGCAGGGTACACTGAAGCTTTCTTT. Translating it yields CASSLNAGYTEAFF.

The chain couples TRBV5-1 to TRBJ1-1; D unclear. This CDR3 is 14 amino acids long. Between the trimmed V and J ends, which lost 0 bases and 3 bases, there was a span of 9 bases. Germline values: CDR1 SGHRS, CDR2 YFSETQ. Here the CDR3 reads CASSLARKHTEAFF. The DNA for the CDR3 is TGCGCCAGCAGCTTGGCGCGGAAGCACACTGAAGCTTTCTTT.

The chain has TRBV27 and TRBJ2-2, with 7 bases fitting TRBD1. Germline loops: CDR1 MNHEY, CDR2 SMNVEV (reference sequence). The ends lost 4 bases at V and 5 bases at J; junction bases unmatched: 1. The CDR3 extends over 13 amino acids. The CDR3 coding sequence is TGTGCCAGCAGTTCGACAGGGACCGGGGAGCTGTTTTTT. The encoded protein is CASSSTGTGELFF.

CDR3 in DNA: TGTGCCAGCAAAGTAAACGGTGGCAATCAGCCCCAGCATTTT. Its translation is CASKVNGGNQPQHF. J is TRBJ1-5 and V is TRBV2; D ambiguous. CDR3 size: 14 residues. Germline V gene sequence: CDR1 SNHLY, CDR2 FYNNEI. V lost 7 bases and J 2 bases, leaving 12 bases between the germline ends.

The gene calls are TRBV2 and TRBJ1-5; D may be TRBD1 (6 bases). The CDR3 has 14 residues. Trimming removed 4 bases from V and 7 bases from J, with 14 bases in between. Germline values: CDR1 SNHLY, CDR2 FYNNEI. DNA for the CDR3: TGTGCCAGCAGTGGCAGGGGCGCTCTACAGCCCCAGCATTTT. The encoded protein is CASSGRGALQPQHF.

The V call is TRBV28, the J call TRBJ1-4, with D perhaps matching TRBD1 (5 bases). The CDR3 length is 17 residues. Trimming stripped 4 bases from V and 7 bases from J, with 22 bases between. Germline assignment: CDR1 MDHEN and CDR2 SYDVKM. The DNA of the CDR3 is TGTGCCAGCAGTTACCGGGGTCCTGGGGCGGGAAGTGAAAAACTGTTTTTT. Translated, it gives CASSYRGPGAGSEKLFF.

This chain connects TRBV19 to TRBJ2-5; 8 bases agree with TRBD2. V trimming: 5 bases; J trimming: 5 bases; junction bases outside the gene matches: 10. Germline CDR1 and CDR2: LNHDA and SQIVND (reference sequence). The CDR3 has 15 amino acids. The CDR3 region is CASSSSGSIMETQYF. DNA of the CDR3: TGTGCCAGTAGTTCGAGCGGGAGCATCATGGAGACCCAGTACTTC.

Notes on this clone: The junction differs from germline at one of its ends, possibly a read error. The chain couples TRBV2 to TRBJ2-1; D possibly corresponds to TRBD2 (5 bases). CDR3 size: 13 residues. CDR1 SNHLY and CDR2 FYNNEI come from the germline V gene. The CDR3, as DNA: TGTGCCAGCAGTCGAGCAACCCCTATCGACGGGATCTTC. Amino acids: CASSRATPIDGIF.

There are many counts of this clone. The chain uses TRBV19 and TRBJ2-5; D is undetermined. Germline V gene sequence: CDR1 LNHDA, CDR2 SQIVND (reference sequence). The ends were cut back, 4 bases at V and 9 bases at J, with 21 bases in the middle. The CDR3 extends over 15 amino acids. In nucleotides, the CDR3 is TGTGCCAGTAGTAGTGCAGCACCTGCCAGTCAGGCCCAGTACTTC. Translating it yields CASSSAAPASQAQYF.

The V gene is TRBV5-1, the J gene TRBJ1-6; 8 nucleotides match TRBD1. CDR3 length: 15 amino acids. Germline CDR1 and CDR2: SGHRS and YFSETQ. With 4 bases clipped from V and 9 bases from J, the junction kept 9 bases outside the gene matches. CDR3 loop: CASSARTGGVSPLHF. The CDR3 DNA reads as TGCGCCAGCAGCGCACGAACAGGGGGAGTTTCACCCCTCCACTTT.

J is TRBJ1-3 and V is TRBV9, with TRBD1 identical over 9 bases. The J segment lost 5 bases and the V segment lost 3 bases, leaving 6 bases of the junction unmatched. This CDR3 comprises 15 residues. CDR1 is SGDLS and CDR2 is YYNGEE in the germline V gene. CDR3 sequence (DNA): TGTGCCAGCAGCGCAGCGGGACAGGGAAGAAACACCATATATTTT. This sequence encodes CASSAAGQGRNTIYF.